This TCR beta chain was recorded in a study of beta chain features in type 1 diabetes. Study-wide results and caveats: There was a moderate but significant shortening of TCRB CDR3s in all four CD4+ subsets of Type 1 diabetes patients.

CDR1 is SGHAT and CDR2 is FQNNGV in the germline V gene. The CDR3 contains 15 residues. V gave up 1 base and J gave up 3 bases, with 12 bases separating them. What was sequenced were expressed TCRB transcripts, since all of the isolated RNA had been reverse transcribed. Only in-frame clones appear in the TCRdb table, and some are missing; sequencing was by immunoSEQ multiplex PCR. Seen here are a few hundred thousand clones, more than 11% observed once, and the top ten hold about 0.019%. This clone was recorded a few times. Its antigen is not known. The origin of this receptor is a man aged 25 to 45 with type 1 diabetes. The sample consisted of naive CD4+ T cells from blood. The J gene is TRBJ1-2, the V gene TRBV11-2; D might be TRBD1 (5 bases). CDR3 amino acids: CASSLGEGEDYGYTF. In DNA form, the CDR3 reads TGTGCCAGCAGCTTAGGGGAAGGGGAGGACTATGGCTACACCTTC.